This T cell receptor (beta chain) was retrieved from a study of T cell changes during pregnancy in multiple sclerosis. This table comes from immunoSEQ multiplex PCR, and its TCRdb copy is limited to in-frame clones, with some not included. The table records 30,000 to 35,000 clones, about 89% of them present only once. CDR1 and CDR2 (germline): SGHVS, FQNEAQ. The CDR3 consists of 13 residues. Trimming left V 1 base short and J 3 bases short, with 7 bases between. This clone was counted once. This receptor was taken from a female donor with multiple sclerosis, enrolled in a pregnancy study. The chain carries TRBV7-8 and TRBJ2-7; D is ambiguous. The specimen comprised CD8+ T cells from peripheral blood mononuclear cells, sampled before pregnancy. As DNA, the CDR3 is TGTGCCAGCAGCTTAGTAGCTAGCTACGAGCAGTACTTC. Encoded protein: CASSLVASYEQYF.